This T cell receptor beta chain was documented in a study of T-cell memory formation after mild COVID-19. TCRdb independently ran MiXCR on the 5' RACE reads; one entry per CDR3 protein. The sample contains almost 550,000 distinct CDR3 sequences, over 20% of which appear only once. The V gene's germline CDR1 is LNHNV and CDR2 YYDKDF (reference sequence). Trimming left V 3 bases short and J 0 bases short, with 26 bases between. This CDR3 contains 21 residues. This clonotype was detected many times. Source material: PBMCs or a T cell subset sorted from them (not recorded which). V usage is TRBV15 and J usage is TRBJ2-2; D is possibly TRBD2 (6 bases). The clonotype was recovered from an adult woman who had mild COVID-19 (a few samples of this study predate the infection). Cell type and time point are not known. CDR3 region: CATSRAVGGKGVITNTGELFF. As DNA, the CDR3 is TGTGCCACCAGCAGGGCAGTGGGGGGAAAAGGAGTGATTACGAACACCGGGGAGCTGTTTTTT.